This entry is about one TCR beta chain. The record originates from a study of T cell changes during pregnancy in multiple sclerosis. The protocol was immunoSEQ multiplex PCR, while the TCRdb copy is restricted to in-frame clones and leaves out a portion. The table shows 50,000 to 80,000 clones, with 91% occurring only once. Trimming removed 3 bases from V and 0 bases from J; junction bases left unmatched: 7. CDR3 size: 19 residues. Germline lookup yields CDR1 MNHEY and CDR2 SMNVEV (reference sequence). This material consisted of CD8+ T cells from peripheral blood mononuclear cells, taken before pregnancy. The source is a female donor with multiple sclerosis, enrolled in a pregnancy study. V gene TRBV27 combines with J gene TRBJ2-1; 14 nucleotides match TRBD2. CDR3 protein: CASSFRGLAGGSSYNEQFF. DNA of the CDR3: TGTGCCAGCAGTTTCCGCGGACTAGCGGGGGGAAGCTCCTACAATGAGCAGTTCTTC.